The next 5 T cell receptor beta chains were all read from a single sample in a study of T cells after yellow fever vaccination. TCRdb reanalysed the 5' RACE reads using MiXCR and keeps one entry per CDR3 protein. Of some 320,000 distinct CDR3 sequences in the sample, 4.1% were seen once. Sequencing used PBMCs, obtained 5 days after the yellow fever booster vaccination. The receptor source for this set is a man aged 18 to 30 who received the YFV17D yellow fever vaccine.

This clonotype came up many times. The chain employs TRBV11-2 and TRBJ1-4; a weak D match, TRBD1 (5 bases). Trimming took 1 base from V and 4 from J, leaving 10 bases between them. Germline CDR1 is SGHAT and CDR2 is FQNNGV. The CDR3 spans 15 residues. CDR3 in DNA: TGTGCCAGCAGCTTAGCAGGGCTCAATAATGAAAAACTGTTTTTT. It codes for CASSLAGLNNEKLFF.

The table lists this clonotype with a few counts. The chain recombines TRBV4-1 with TRBJ1-1, with D hard to call. The V gene's germline CDR1 is MGHRA and CDR2 YSYEKL. The CDR3 sequence is 13 residues long. V lost 1 base and J lost 7, with 10 bases in between. For the CDR3, the DNA is TGCGCCAGCAGCCAAGTAGGAGTATTTGAAGCTTTCTTT. It codes for CASSQVGVFEAFF.

This clonotype was counted between two and nine times. The CDR3 bases are TGTGCCAGCTCACCAGGGACATCGACTATTGGAAACACCATATATTTT. This translates into CASSPGTSTIGNTIYF. The chain links TRBV18 to TRBJ1-3; TRBD1 is a possible D gene (6 bases). Trimming removed 2 bases at V and 3 bases at J, with 14 bases between. The CDR3 sequence is 16 residues long. Germline loops: CDR1 KGHSH, CDR2 LQKENI. Filled out from reference TRBV18 and TRBJ1-3, the complete variable domain reads NAGVMQNPRHLVRRRGQEARLRCSPMKGHSHVYWYRQLPEEGLKFMVYLQKENIIDESGMPKERFSAEFPKEGPSILRIQQVVRGDSAAYFCASSPGTSTIGNTIYFGEGSWLTVV.

The V gene is TRBV12-3 or TRBV12-4, the J gene TRBJ1-2; D unresolved. The CDR3 runs 13 residues. Between the trimmed V and J ends, which lost 1 base and 3 bases, there was a span of 6 bases. CDR3 protein: CASSLGDYYGYTF. DNA of the CDR3: TGTGCCAGCAGTTTAGGGGATTACTATGGCTACACCTTC.

This clonotype was seen a handful of times. The rearrangement uses TRBV5-5 and TRBJ1-1; unclear D gene. Looked up from germline, CDR1 is SGHKS and CDR2 is YYEKEE (reference sequence). Trimming stripped 6 bases from V and 11 bases from J, with 17 bases between. CDR3 length: 12 amino acids. CDR3 coding DNA: TGTGCCAGCACCCTAGTTGAGACGGTTGCTTTCTTT. Its translation is CASTLVETVAFF.